Below, 8 T cell receptor beta chains from the same sample are listed, as sequenced in a study of cytomegalovirus exposure and HLA in healthy donors (dated by TCRdb to about 2017). Libraries came from the immunoSEQ multiplex PCR assay. For the multiplex PCR, a mixture combining 60 forward primers for TCR Vbeta segments and 13 reverse primers for TCR Jbeta segments was used. As stored in TCRdb, this immuneACCESS dataset retains in-frame rearrangements with V and J assigned. A fraction of the clones does not appear; measured against another copy, unresolved V genes explain less than half of the discrepancy, and the remainder lacks a known reason. The sample records 200,000 to 250,000 clones, roughly 80% of which are singletons. In total, the top ten clones hold 2.5% to 3% of the sample. Material: PBMCs. The origin of the receptors is a man aged 30 to 45 in good health and CMV-seronegative.

On this clone itself: The junction does not match germline at one end; this may be a read error. This rearrangement joins TRBV7-9 to TRBJ2-3; 9 nucleotides match TRBD2. The CDR3 covers 16 residues. Germline CDR1 is SEHNR and CDR2 is FQNEAQ (reference sequence). The CDR3 nucleotides are TGTTCCAGCAGTTCGCATAGCGGGGGTAGCACAGATACGCAGTATTTT. As protein: CSSSSHSGGSTDTQYF.

This chain links TRBV15 with TRBJ2-3; D may be TRBD2 (6 bases). Trimming took 1 base from V and 2 from J, leaving 16 bases between them. CDR1 LNHNV and CDR2 YYDKDF come from the germline V gene (reference sequence). The CDR3 is 17 amino acids. This CDR3 reads CATSRGLASRLTDTQYF. CDR3 sequence (DNA): TGTGCCACCAGCAGAGGTCTAGCGTCCCGCCTCACAGATACGCAGTATTTT.

The V gene is TRBV28, the J gene TRBJ1-2; D perhaps matches TRBD1 (6 bases). The germline V gene has CDR1 MDHEN and CDR2 SYDVKM. V lost 5 bases, J lost 4 bases, and 11 bases lay in between. This CDR3 has 13 residues. As DNA, the CDR3 is TGTGCCAGCAGTGAACAGGGCGGCTATGGCTACACCTTC. This translates into CASSEQGGYGYTF.

This chain joins TRBV11-2 and TRBJ1-2; no clear D gene. Germline values: CDR1 SGHAT, CDR2 FQNNGV. The CDR3 is made up of 14 amino acids. V was trimmed by 4 bases and J by 5 bases, leaving 14 bases between them. The CDR3 bases are TGTGCCAGCAGCTCTTTGAGGGCCGGATATGGCTACACCTTC. This translates into CASSSLRAGYGYTF. Looking up the rest from reference TRBV11-2 and TRBJ1-2 gives the full variable domain: EAGVAQSPRYKIIEKRQSVAFWCNPISGHATLYWYQQILGQGPKLLIQFQNNGVVDDSQLPKDRFSAERLKGVDSTLKIQPAKLEDSAVYLCASSSLRAGYGYTFGSGTRLTVV.

This chain uses TRBV29-1 with TRBJ2-2; D perhaps matches TRBD1 (6 bases). The CDR3 is made up of 13 amino acids. Germline lookup yields CDR1 SQVTM and CDR2 ANQGSEA. Trimming took off 6 bases at V and 1 base at J, with 9 bases between the two ends. CDR3 in DNA: TGCAGCGTAACAGGGAAGAACACCGGGGAGCTGTTTTTT. It codes for CSVTGKNTGELFF.

The rearrangement joins TRBV9 to TRBJ1-2, with no clear D. CDR3 length: 16 residues. V dropped 3 bases and J dropped 4 bases, with 19 bases sitting between them. The germline V gene has CDR1 SGDLS and CDR2 YYNGEE. Here the CDR3 reads CASSAPRAAGSYGYTF. In DNA form, the CDR3 reads TGTGCCAGCAGCGCACCCAGAGCCGCCGGGAGCTATGGCTACACCTTC.

The chain links TRBV29-1 to TRBJ1-2; 7 bases are a match to TRBD1. This CDR3 comprises 16 residues. The germline V gene encodes CDR1 SQVTM and CDR2 ANQGSEA. V trimming: 7 bases; J trimming: 4 bases; junction bases outside the gene matches: 18. The CDR3 nucleotides are TGCAGCGCCCTCGTGAGAGCCCCGGGACAGCGCTATGGCTACACCTTC. It is translated as CSALVRAPGQRYGYTF.

In the case of this clone: Other DNA sequences from this sample encode an identical CDR3 as well. The V call is TRBV5-1, the J call TRBJ2-3, with 10 positions matching TRBD2. Trimming at V came to 5 bases and at J to 1 base, leaving 4 bases not matched to a gene. Per germline, CDR1 SGHRS and CDR2 YFSETQ. This CDR3 is 15 amino acids long. CDR3 coding DNA: TGCGCCAGCAGTTCCCTAGCGGGGGGCACAGATACGCAGTATTTT. This sequence encodes CASSSLAGGTDTQYF.